This T cell receptor (beta chain) was obtained from a study of T-cell memory formation after mild COVID-19. Many counts were recorded for this clonotype. Its antigen is undetermined. Trimming removed 8 bases at V and 6 bases at J, with 19 bases between. Germline CDR1 is SGHAT and CDR2 is FQNNGV. There are 15 residues in the CDR3. MiXCR, applied by TCRdb to the 5' RACE reads, yields one record per CDR3 protein. The sample lists about 560,000 distinct CDR3 sequences; around a sixth were seen once. General study points: Second-wave clones reaching peak frequency on day 37 lacked confirmed SARS-CoV-2 specificity. Chiefly within CM and EM were the contracting CD4+ clones; CD8+ ones were within EMRA. CD4/CD8 balance held among clones contracting day 15 to 85, and later expanders leaned CD4+.

Sample: PBMCs or a T cell subset sorted from them (not recorded which). This TCR was sampled from an adult woman who had mild COVID-19 (a few samples of this study predate the infection). Cell type and time point are not known. The chain recombines TRBV11-2 with TRBJ2-2; D perhaps matches TRBD2 (6 bases). CDR3 bases: TGTGCCAGCTTTATGGGCGGGGCGTCCGCCGGGGAGCTGTTTTTT. Its translation: CASFMGGASAGELFF.